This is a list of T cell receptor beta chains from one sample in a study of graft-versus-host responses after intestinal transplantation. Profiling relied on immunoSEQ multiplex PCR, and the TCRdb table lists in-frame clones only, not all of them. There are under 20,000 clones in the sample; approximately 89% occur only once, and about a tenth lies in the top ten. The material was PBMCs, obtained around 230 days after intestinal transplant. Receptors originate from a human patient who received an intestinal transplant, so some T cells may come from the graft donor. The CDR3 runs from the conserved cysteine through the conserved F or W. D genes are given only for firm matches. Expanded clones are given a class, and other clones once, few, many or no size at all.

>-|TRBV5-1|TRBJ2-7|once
TGCGCCAGCAGCCCCGGACTTAACGAGCAGTACTTC
CASSPGLNEQYF
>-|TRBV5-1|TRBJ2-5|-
TGCGCCAGCAGCTTGGGTGGGCGAGAGACCCAGTACTTC
CASSLGGRETQYF
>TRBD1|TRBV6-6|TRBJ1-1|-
TGTGCCAGCAGTACTCTCCAGGGGGCGCTTAAAGCTGAAGCTTTCTTT
CASSTLQGALKAEAFF
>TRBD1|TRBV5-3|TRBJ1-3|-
TGTGCCAGAAGCTCTACGGGACAGGGGTACAACACCATATATTTT
CARSSTGQGYNTIYF
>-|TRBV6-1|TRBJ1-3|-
TGTGCCAGCAGTGAAGTTGAGGGTGCCACCATATATTTT
CASSEVEGATIYF
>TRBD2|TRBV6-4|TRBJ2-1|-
TGTGCCAGCAGTGCGACTAGCGGGGGGGCGAATGAGCAGTTCTTC
CASSATSGGANEQFF
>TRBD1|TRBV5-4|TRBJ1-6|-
TGTGCCAGCAGCTTCTCCGGGACAGGGGCTTCACCCCTCCACTTT
CASSFSGTGASPLHF
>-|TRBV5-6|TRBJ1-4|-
TGTGCCAGCAGCCAAACAGGAAACGATGAAAAACTGTTTTTT
CASSQTGNDEKLFF
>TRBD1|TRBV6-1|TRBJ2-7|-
TGTGCCAGCAGGGACAGGGGACGGGAGCAGTACTTC
CASRDRGREQYF
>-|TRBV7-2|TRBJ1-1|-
TGTGCCAGCAGCTTCCAACTGACAGGTACTATGCACACTGAAGCTTTCTTT
CASSFQLTGTMHTEAFF
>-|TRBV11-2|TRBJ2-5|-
TGTGCCAGCAGCTTAGGGACCGCCTTGGGGGGGACCCAGTACTTC
CASSLGTALGGTQYF
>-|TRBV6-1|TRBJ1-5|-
TGTGCCAGCAGTGACCTGTCGGGCGGAGGGCCCCAGCATTTT
CASSDLSGGGPQHF
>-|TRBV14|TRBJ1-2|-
TGTGCCAGCAGCCAAGGGACAGTAGACTATGGCTACACCTTC
CASSQGTVDYGYTF
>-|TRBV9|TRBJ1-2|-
TGTGCCAGCAGCTATGGACAGAACTATGGCTACACCTTC
CASSYGQNYGYTF
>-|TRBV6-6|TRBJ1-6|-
TGTGCCAGCAGCCCAGGAGAATTTTCACCCCTCCACTTT
CASSPGEFSPLHF
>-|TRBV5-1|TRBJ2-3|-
TGCGCCAGCAGCGGCCCCCCCGAAGATACGCAGTATTTT
CASSGPPEDTQYF
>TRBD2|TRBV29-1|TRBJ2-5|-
TGCAGCGTGGGGACTAGCGGGGCGGGGATGGAGACCCAGTACTTC
CSVGTSGAGMETQYF
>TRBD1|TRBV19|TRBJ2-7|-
TGTGCCAGTAGTACGCGGGACAGGGTCGACGAGCAGTACTTC
CASSTRDRVDEQYF
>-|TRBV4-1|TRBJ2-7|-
TGCGCCAGCAGCCAAGAGGACCTGCGGCGGGGAACCTACGAGCAGTACTTC
CASSQEDLRRGTYEQYF
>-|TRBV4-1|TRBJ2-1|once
TGCGCCAGCAGCCAACCTACTAGCATCGGGTCCAATGAGCAGTTCTTC
CASSQPTSIGSNEQFF
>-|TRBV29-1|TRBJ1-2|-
TGCAGCGTCTACAGGGACCTCTATGGCTACACCTTC
CSVYRDLYGYTF
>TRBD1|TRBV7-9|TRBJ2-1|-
TGTGCCAGCAGCCTCCCAGGGGGCAATGAGCAGTTCTTC
CASSLPGGNEQFF
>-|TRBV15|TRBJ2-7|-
TGTGCCACCAGCAGCCCCGTCGGCCGGGAGCAGTACTTC
CATSSPVGREQYF
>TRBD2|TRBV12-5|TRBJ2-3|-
TGTGCTAGTGGTCCCAAGACTAGCGAGCTCGCAGATACGCAGTATTTT
CASGPKTSELADTQYF